A single T cell receptor beta chain is shown here with its context. Its specificity is unknown. This sample is part of a study of shared clonotypes between healthy human individuals. Across several immunoSEQ plates, the genomic DNA of each subset was split evenly. TCRdb's copy holds only in-frame clones and misses some; the assay was immunoSEQ multiplex PCR. This sample has about 2.5 million clones, with about nine tenths found just once. General observations from the study: Sampling involved blood alone; tissue repertoires likely differ. Generally, naive subsets (rather than memory subsets) showed larger estimated richness.

Study donors comprised healthy, HIV-negative adults devoid of recent acute infection or vaccination. The V gene's germline CDR1 is SGDLS and CDR2 YYNGEE. Trimming removed 0 bases from V and 7 bases from J, with 17 bases in between. The CDR3 length is 15 residues. This TCR was recovered from a man aged 18 to 35 in good health. Some clones in this sample may be carry-over from other donors' samples. The sequenced sample consisted of naive CD4+ T cells from PBMCs. Indicated subset: CD45RA+ positively selected. The J gene is TRBJ2-7, the V gene TRBV9; no clear D. CDR3 bases: TGTGCCAGCAGCGTAGATCGACTGCCACTGAGGGAGCAGTACTTC. Translation gives CASSVDRLPLREQYF.